The 23 T cell receptor beta chains in this list originate from one sample, sequenced in a study of shared clonotypes between healthy human individuals. Sequencing used immunoSEQ multiplex PCR; TCRdb keeps in-frame clones, though not all of them. The table has roughly 330,000 clones, about 74% seen once. The sample was memory CD4+ T cells sorted from blood. Subset given: CD45RA-negative fraction. The receptors stem from a man aged 30-40 years in good health.

This clone was detected many times. The chain is built from TRBV7-9 and TRBJ2-3; D possibly corresponds to TRBD1 (5 bases). Germline CDR1 reads SEHNR; CDR2 reads FQNEAQ (reference sequence). CDR3 length: 15 residues. V was trimmed by 0 bases and J by 4 bases, leaving 11 bases between them. The CDR3 spells CASSLAQGAADTQYF. The DNA of the CDR3 is TGTGCCAGCAGCTTAGCTCAGGGCGCGGCAGATACGCAGTATTTT. The full variable domain, rest sourced from reference TRBV7-9 and TRBJ2-3, is DTGVSQNPRHKITKRGQNVTFRCDPISEHNRLYWYRQTLGQGPEFLTYFQNEAQLEKSRLLSDRFSAERPKGSFSTLEIQRTEQGDSAMYLCASSLAQGAADTQYFGPGTRLTVL.

This chain uses TRBV15 with TRBJ2-1; D ambiguous. The CDR3 sequence is 15 residues long. V was trimmed by 0 bases and J by 5 bases, leaving 11 bases between them. The germline V gene has CDR1 LNHNV and CDR2 YYDKDF (reference sequence). CDR3: CATSREYVPDNEQFF. CDR3 nucleotides: TGTGCCACCAGCAGAGAGTATGTTCCGGACAATGAGCAGTTCTTC.

The chain combines TRBV19 with TRBJ1-2; D perhaps matches TRBD1 (5 bases). This CDR3 spans 15 amino acids. Germline assignment: CDR1 LNHDA and CDR2 SQIVND (reference sequence). V was trimmed by 3 bases and J by 0 bases, leaving 11 bases between them. The CDR3 DNA is TGTGCCAGTAGTATGGTAAAAGGGGCTAACTATGGCTACACCTTC. As protein: CASSMVKGANYGYTF.

CDR3 in DNA: TGTGCCAGCAGCTTAGCGACGGGGCCAACCTACGAGCAGTACTTC. Protein product: CASSLATGPTYEQYF. The genes are TRBV7-6 and TRBJ2-7, with D perhaps matching TRBD1 or TRBD2 (5 bases each). The ends were cut back, 0 bases at V and 2 bases at J, with 11 bases in the middle. The CDR3 consists of 15 residues. Germline CDR1 SGHVS, CDR2 FNYEAQ.

The chain couples TRBV27 to TRBJ2-1; the match to TRBD2 covers 9 bases. Per the germline V gene, CDR1 is MNHEY and CDR2 is SMNVEV (reference sequence). Germline trimming cut 1 base from V and 2 bases from J; bases unmatched to any gene: 3. This CDR3 contains 16 residues. The CDR3 bases are TGTGCCAGCAGTTTATTAGCGGGAGTCGCCTACAATGAGCAGTTCTTC. Its translation is CASSLLAGVAYNEQFF.

V gene TRBV6-1 combines with J gene TRBJ2-4; the D gene is possibly TRBD2 (6 bases). Germline V gene lookup returns CDR1 MNHNS and CDR2 SASEGT. This CDR3 comprises 14 residues. Trimming left V 4 bases short and J 6 bases short, with 13 bases between. The DNA of the CDR3 is TGTGCCAGCAGTGGAGTAAGCGGGCTAAACATTCAGTACTTC. Translation gives CASSGVSGLNIQYF.

This clone was picked up one time. V usage is TRBV10-2 and J usage is TRBJ1-2; 10 bases line up with TRBD1. This CDR3 has 15 amino acids. Per germline, CDR1 WSHSY and CDR2 SAAADI. V was pared by 11 bases and J by 0 bases, with 9 bases of the junction left unmatched. The CDR3 DNA is TGCGCCTGCGGGACAGGGGTTCCACCTAACTATGGCTACACCTTC. Its protein is CACGTGVPPNYGYTF.

The V gene is TRBV2, the J gene TRBJ2-3; D not certain. CDR1 and CDR2 from the germline V gene are SNHLY and FYNNEI. V was cut by 6 bases and J by 2 bases, with 6 bases left in between. The CDR3 runs 12 residues. The CDR3 spells CASRDDTDTQYF. CDR3 bases: TGTGCCAGCAGGGACGACACAGATACGCAGTATTTT.

The V call is TRBV27, the J call TRBJ2-5, with 7 bases matching TRBD1. The CDR3 has 15 residues. Germline V gene lookup returns CDR1 MNHEY and CDR2 SMNVEV (reference sequence). Losses at the gene ends were 5 bases for V and 6 bases for J; bases not matched to a gene: 12. In nucleotides, the CDR3 is TGTGCCAGCAGTCCGCAACAGGGGCCCTCTCAGACCCAGTACTTC. Protein: CASSPQQGPSQTQYF.

V usage is TRBV5-4 and J usage is TRBJ2-7; 11 nucleotides line up with TRBD2. The J segment lost 5 bases and the V segment lost 4 bases, leaving 8 bases of the junction unmatched. Germline assignment: CDR1 SGHNT and CDR2 YYREEE (reference sequence). There are 15 residues in the CDR3. The CDR3, as DNA: TGTGCCAGCAGCCAACTAGCGGGAGAAGGTCACGAGCAGTACTTC. Translation gives CASSQLAGEGHEQYF.

The chain couples TRBV18 to TRBJ2-3; D may be TRBD2 (6 bases). Between the trimmed V and J ends, which lost 3 bases and 3 bases, there was a span of 13 bases. Per the germline V gene, CDR1 is KGHSH and CDR2 is LQKENI. The CDR3 totals 15 residues. CDR3 nucleotide sequence: TGTGCCAGCTCACCGAGTGCTAGCGCTACAGATACGCAGTATTTT. The encoded protein is CASSPSASATDTQYF.

This clone was seen a handful of times. This rearrangement joins TRBV28 to TRBJ2-4; a weak D match, TRBD2 (6 bases). The CDR3 covers 18 residues. Trimming cost V 7 bases and J 0 bases, with 22 bases left between them. Germline values: CDR1 MDHEN, CDR2 SYDVKM. CDR3 DNA: TGTGCCAGCACCCAGAAGGCTGGCGGGACGATAGCCAAAAACATTCAGTACTTC. Translation: CASTQKAGGTIAKNIQYF.

As regards this clone: A much larger clone differs from this one at a single base, so this may be a read error. The CDR3 sequence is CASSASTGYGEQLF. Written as DNA, the CDR3 is TGTGCCAGCAGCGCCTCGACAGGGTACGGTGAGCAGCTCTTC. This chain links TRBV11-2 with TRBJ2-1, with 7 bases lining up with TRBD1. Germline V gives CDR1 SGHAT, CDR2 FQNNGV. This CDR3 is 14 amino acids long.

The V call is TRBV6-5, the J call TRBJ2-3, with 8 bases lining up with TRBD2. The CDR3 length is 15 residues. The V and J ends lost 2 bases and 0 bases, in that order; junction bases with no gene match: 1. Germline V lookup: CDR1 MNHEY, CDR2 SVGAGI. The CDR3 nucleotides read TGTGCCAGCAGTTACCGCGGGAGGAGCACAGATACGCAGTATTTT. Amino acids: CASSYRGRSTDTQYF.

The chain combines TRBV5-1 with TRBJ1-1; D uncertain. The V end lost 0 bases, the J end lost 0 bases, and 15 bases lay between the germline ends. Germline V gives CDR1 SGHRS, CDR2 YFSETQ. This CDR3 has 17 amino acids. In DNA form, the CDR3 reads TGCGCCAGCAGCTTGGAGTCACTCTCCAGCATGAACACTGAAGCTTTCTTT. It encodes CASSLESLSSMNTEAFF.

This chain links TRBV4-2 with TRBJ2-7; 10 nucleotides match TRBD1. Germline CDR1 LGHNA, CDR2 YNFKEQ. The CDR3 runs to 15 residues. J gave up 0 bases and V 1 base, and 0 bases lay outside the gene matches. The CDR3 nucleotides read TGTGCCAGCAGCCAAGGGACAGGGGGCTCCTACGAGCAGTACTTC. It encodes CASSQGTGGSYEQYF.

The chain uses TRBV5-1 and TRBJ2-3, with D perhaps matching TRBD2 (5 bases). The CDR3 covers 14 residues. Germline lookup yields CDR1 SGHRS and CDR2 YFSETQ. V was cut by 7 bases and J by 4 bases, with 16 bases left in between. DNA for the CDR3: TGCGCCAGCGCCCCCGGGGTGGGTCCAGATACGCAGTATTTT. Translation gives CASAPGVGPDTQYF. The full variable domain, with the rest looked up from reference TRBV5-1 and TRBJ2-3, is KAGVTQTPRYLIKTRGQQVTLSCSPISGHRSVSWYQQTPGQGLQFLFEYFSETQRNKGNFPGRFSGRQFSNSRSEMNVSTLELGDSALYLCASAPGVGPDTQYFGPGTRLTVL.

The chain recombines TRBV2 with TRBJ2-1; 11 bases fit TRBD2. Per germline, CDR1 SNHLY and CDR2 FYNNEI. The CDR3 is 15 amino acids. The junction had 8 bases not matched to a gene; V was cut back by 4 bases and J by 9 bases. CDR3 protein: CASSVVGLAGSEQFF. CDR3 nucleotide sequence: TGTGCCAGCAGTGTGGTAGGACTAGCGGGTTCTGAGCAGTTCTTC.

The rearrangement uses TRBV28 and TRBJ2-2; 8 nucleotides line up with TRBD2. This CDR3 is built from 15 residues. Per the germline V gene, CDR1 is MDHEN and CDR2 is SYDVKM. V lost 6 bases, J lost 4 bases, and 7 bases stayed unmatched. Here the CDR3 reads CASRSGSVSTGELFF. In nucleotides, the CDR3 is TGTGCCAGCAGGAGCGGGAGTGTAAGCACCGGGGAGCTGTTTTTT. The variable domain in full, completed from reference TRBV28 and TRBJ2-2, reads DVKVTQSSRYLVKRTGEKVFLECVQDMDHENMFWYRQDPGLGLRLIYFSYDVKMKEKGDIPEGYSVSREKKERFSLILESASTNQTSMYLCASRSGSVSTGELFFGEGSRLTVL.

The chain uses TRBV7-6 and TRBJ2-1; possible D gene TRBD2, 5 bases. Trimming took off 0 bases at V and 8 bases at J, with 14 bases between the two ends. CDR1 and CDR2 from the germline V gene are SGHVS and FNYEAQ. This CDR3 has 15 amino acids. Written as DNA, the CDR3 is TGTGCCAGCAGCTTAGCGGGAGACGGGATCTATGAGCAGTTCTTC. Its translation is CASSLAGDGIYEQFF.

The chain uses TRBV6-4 and TRBJ2-6; weak D call: TRBD1 (7 bases). Germline CDR1 MRHNA, CDR2 SNTAGT. Deletions cut 3 bases from V and 1 base from J, with 19 bases between. CDR3 size: 19 residues. The CDR3, as DNA: TGTGCCAGCAGTGAAGGAGGGGGCAGGGGCATATCTGGGGCCAACGTCCTGACTTTC. Translation: CASSEGGGRGISGANVLTF.

The chain carries TRBV10-3 and TRBJ2-3; maybe TRBD2 (5 bases). CDR3 length: 15 residues. Germline-derived CDR1 and CDR2 are ENHRY and SYGVKD. The V gene lost 9 bases and the J gene lost 5 bases, with 21 bases spanning the gap. The CDR3 sequence is CAISTLGSDKDTQYF. DNA for the CDR3: TGTGCCATTTCGACTCTGGGGAGCGATAAAGATACGCAGTATTTT.

This clone has just one count. The chain recombines TRBV7-8 with TRBJ2-1, with TRBD2 matching 7 bases. The CDR3 covers 16 residues. J lost 0 bases, V lost 8 bases, and 10 bases had no gene match. Germline V gene data show CDR1 as SGHVS and CDR2 as FQNEAQ. The CDR3 loop reads CASEPTSASSYNEQFF. In DNA form, the CDR3 reads TGTGCCAGCGAACCTACTAGCGCTAGCTCCTACAATGAGCAGTTCTTC.